The TCR beta chain under discussion was sequenced for a study of neurological immune-mediated disorders. Regarding the study as a whole: A possible signature appeared as one related-CDR3 cluster, in which phylogenetic grouping placed the repertoires of 18 of 34 multiple sclerosis patients. Association with the multiple sclerosis repertoire cluster was not found for any clinical or MRI feature.

The team produced cDNA through 5'RACE using 10-nucleotide random UMIs. Via MiXCR, TCRdb re-called the 5' RACE reads, giving one row per CDR3 protein. The repertoire holds 70,000 or so distinct CDR3 sequences, with roughly 3% as singletons. This clonotype was seen ten or more times. Its antigen is unknown. The receptor comes from a woman aged 45-65 years with multiple sclerosis. The specimen was PBMCs.

This CDR3 reads CASSIANQPQHF. CDR3 nucleotides: TGTGCCAGTAGTATAGCCAATCAGCCCCAGCATTTT. This chain uses TRBV19 with TRBJ1-5; D unresolved. V gave up 1 base and J gave up 3 bases, with 1 base separating them. CDR1 and CDR2 from the germline V gene are LNHDA and SQIVND (reference sequence). This CDR3 has 12 amino acids.